Described below is a single T cell receptor (beta chain) sequence and its context. Its antigen is not known. Libraries were prepared by immunoSEQ multiplex PCR; TCRdb keeps only in-frame clonotypes and omits some of them. The sample carries roughly 140,000 clones, around nine tenths recorded once. This record belongs to a study of T cell responses to AZD1222 COVID-19 vaccine. Study-wide results and caveats: There were mostly white British donors and more females than males, and clonal diversity was possibly underestimated. Reports indicate that nearly half of spike-specific TCRs are directed at unmutated variant regions.

The sample here was peripheral blood, taken 28 days after the second AZD1222 dose. The origin of this receptor is an adult who received the AZD1222 COVID-19 vaccine.

CDR3 DNA sequence: TGCAGCGTGGATGACCGGGGCTACACCTTC. Its translation: CSVDDRGYTF. The chain combines TRBV29-1 with TRBJ1-2, with D unresolved. Deletions cut 6 bases from V and 8 bases from J, with 10 bases between. This CDR3 region has 10 residues. CDR1 SQVTM and CDR2 ANQGSEA come from the germline V gene.